This T cell receptor beta chain derives from a study of blood T cell repertoires in COVID-19. Study-level background: Both acute and convalescent COVID-19 samples were obtained from the United States, Italy and Spain. PBMCs, B-cell-depleted T cells, or T cells were the source of the cDNA or gDNA that made up the material.

Per the original data handling: For nucleated cells, counts were estimated from reference gene primer amplification. Profiled with immunoSEQ multiplex PCR; TCRdb holds only in-frame clones, not every one. D and trimming were read from the DNA, whereas the V and J calls and clone size are those reported in that table. The sample lists approximately 68,000 clones; roughly 83% were seen once. The sequencing sample was made of peripheral blood. The TCR originated in a woman in her fifties or sixties with acute or convalescent COVID-19.

The CDR3 here is CASSLSRETVTGELFF. The CDR3 DNA follows: TGCGCCAGCAGCTTGAGTAGGGAGACGGTCACCGGGGAGCTGTTTTTT. The chain joins TRBV5-1 to TRBJ2-2; D possibly corresponds to TRBD2 (5 bases). This CDR3 is built from 16 residues. The V and J ends lost 1 base and 4 bases respectively, with 14 bases between them. CDR1 and CDR2 from the germline V gene are SGHRS and YFSETQ.